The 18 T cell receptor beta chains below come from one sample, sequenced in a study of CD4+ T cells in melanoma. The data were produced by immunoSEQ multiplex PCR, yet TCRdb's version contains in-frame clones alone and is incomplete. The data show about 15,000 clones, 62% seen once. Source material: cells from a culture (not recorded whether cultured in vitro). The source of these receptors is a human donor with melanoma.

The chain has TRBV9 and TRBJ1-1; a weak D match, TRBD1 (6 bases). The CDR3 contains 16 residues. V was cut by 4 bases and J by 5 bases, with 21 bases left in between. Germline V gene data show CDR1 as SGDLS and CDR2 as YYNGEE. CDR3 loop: CASSSEGGSSRTEAFF. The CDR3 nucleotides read TGTGCCAGCAGCTCGGAGGGGGGCAGCTCGAGGACTGAAGCTTTCTTT.

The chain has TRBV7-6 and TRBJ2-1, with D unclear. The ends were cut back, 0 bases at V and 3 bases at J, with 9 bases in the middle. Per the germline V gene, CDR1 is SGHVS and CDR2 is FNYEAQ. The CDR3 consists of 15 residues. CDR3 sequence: CASSLAGVHYNEQFF. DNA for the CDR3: TGTGCCAGCAGCTTAGCCGGAGTACACTACAATGAGCAGTTCTTC.

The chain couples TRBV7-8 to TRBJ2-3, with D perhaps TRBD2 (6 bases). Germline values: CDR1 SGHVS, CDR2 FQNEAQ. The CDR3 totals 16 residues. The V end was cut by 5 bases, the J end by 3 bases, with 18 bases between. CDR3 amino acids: CASSPRDSRSTDTQYF. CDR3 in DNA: TGTGCCAGCAGCCCCCGGGACTCTCGGTCGACAGATACGCAGTATTTT.

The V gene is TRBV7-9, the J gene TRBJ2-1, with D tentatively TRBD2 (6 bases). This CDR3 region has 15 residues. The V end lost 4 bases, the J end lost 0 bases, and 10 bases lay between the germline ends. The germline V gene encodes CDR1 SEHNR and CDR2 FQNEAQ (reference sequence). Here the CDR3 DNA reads TGTGCCAGCAGCTCCTTCGGGAGCTCCTACAATGAGCAGTTCTTC. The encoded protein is CASSSFGSSYNEQFF.

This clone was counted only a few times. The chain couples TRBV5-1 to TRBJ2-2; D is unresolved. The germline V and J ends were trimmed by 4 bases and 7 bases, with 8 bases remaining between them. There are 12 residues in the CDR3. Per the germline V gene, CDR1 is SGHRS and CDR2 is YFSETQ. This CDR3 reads CASSLPSGELFF. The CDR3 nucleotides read TGCGCCAGCAGCCTCCCGAGCGGGGAGCTGTTTTTT.

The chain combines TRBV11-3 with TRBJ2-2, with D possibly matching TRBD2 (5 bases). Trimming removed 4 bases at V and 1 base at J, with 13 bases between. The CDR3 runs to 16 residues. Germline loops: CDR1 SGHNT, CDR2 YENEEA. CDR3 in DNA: TGTGCCAGCAGCTCCTCGAGAGGGTTGAACACCGGGGAGCTGTTTTTT. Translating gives CASSSSRGLNTGELFF. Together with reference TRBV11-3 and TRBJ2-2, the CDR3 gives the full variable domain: EAGVVQSPRYKIIEKKQPVAFWCNPISGHNTLYWYLQNLGQGPELLIRYENEEAVDDSQLPKDRFSAERLKGVDSTLKIQPAELGDSAVYLCASSSSRGLNTGELFFGEGSRLTVL.

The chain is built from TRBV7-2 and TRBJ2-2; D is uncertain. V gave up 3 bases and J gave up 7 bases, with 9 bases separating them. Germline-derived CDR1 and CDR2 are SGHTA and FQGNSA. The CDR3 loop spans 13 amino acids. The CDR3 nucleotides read TGTGCCAGCAGCTTCACCAGGCACGGGGAGCTGTTTTTT. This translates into CASSFTRHGELFF.

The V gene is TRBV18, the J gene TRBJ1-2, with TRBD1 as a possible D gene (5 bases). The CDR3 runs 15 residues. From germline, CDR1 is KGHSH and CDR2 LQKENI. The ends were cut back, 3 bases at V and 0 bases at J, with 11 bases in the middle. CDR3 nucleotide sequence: TGTGCCAGCTCACCTTGGGGGAATGCTAACTATGGCTACACCTTC. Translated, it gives CASSPWGNANYGYTF.

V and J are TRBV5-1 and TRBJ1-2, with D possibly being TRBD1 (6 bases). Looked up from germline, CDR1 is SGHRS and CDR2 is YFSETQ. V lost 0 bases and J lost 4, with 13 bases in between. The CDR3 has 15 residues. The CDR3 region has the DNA TGCGCCAGCAGCTTGGAACCCCTAGGGGGCTATGGCTACACCTTC. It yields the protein CASSLEPLGGYGYTF.

The CDR3 region has the DNA TGTGCCAGCCGGGACAGCATAACTACTGAACCGGGGGCCAACGTCCTGACTTTC. It encodes CASRDSITTEPGANVLTF. V is TRBV18 and J is TRBJ2-6, with 7 bases identical to TRBD1. Germline-derived CDR1 and CDR2 are KGHSH and LQKENI. This CDR3 contains 18 residues. V trimming: 8 bases; J trimming: 4 bases; junction bases outside the gene matches: 17.

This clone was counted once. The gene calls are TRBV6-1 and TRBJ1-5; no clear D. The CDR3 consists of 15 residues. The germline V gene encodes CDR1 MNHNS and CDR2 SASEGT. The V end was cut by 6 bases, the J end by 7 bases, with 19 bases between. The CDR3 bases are TGTGCCAGCAGACTGGGGATGGCAGTTCTACAGCCCCAGCATTTT. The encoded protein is CASRLGMAVLQPQHF.

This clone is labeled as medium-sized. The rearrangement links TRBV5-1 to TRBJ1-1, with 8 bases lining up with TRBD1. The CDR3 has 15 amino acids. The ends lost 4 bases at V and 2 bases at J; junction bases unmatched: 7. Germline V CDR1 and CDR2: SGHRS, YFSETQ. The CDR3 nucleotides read TGCGCCAGCAGCACAGGACAGGGTTCCAACACTGAAGCTTTCTTT. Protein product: CASSTGQGSNTEAFF.

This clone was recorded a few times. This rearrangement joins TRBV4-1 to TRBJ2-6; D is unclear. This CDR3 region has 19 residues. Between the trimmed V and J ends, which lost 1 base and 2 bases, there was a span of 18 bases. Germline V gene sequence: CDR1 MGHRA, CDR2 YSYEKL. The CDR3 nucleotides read TGCGCCAGCAGCCAAGGTAGCTTAAGGGCACTGGCTGGGGCCAACGTCCTGACTTTC. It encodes CASSQGSLRALAGANVLTF.

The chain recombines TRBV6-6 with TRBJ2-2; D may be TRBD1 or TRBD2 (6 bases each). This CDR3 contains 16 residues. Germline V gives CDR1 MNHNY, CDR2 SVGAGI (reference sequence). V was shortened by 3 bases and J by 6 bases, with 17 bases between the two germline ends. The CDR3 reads CASSYLGGLTAGELFF. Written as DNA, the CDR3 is TGTGCCAGCAGTTATTTGGGGGGCCTGACAGCCGGGGAGCTGTTTTTT.

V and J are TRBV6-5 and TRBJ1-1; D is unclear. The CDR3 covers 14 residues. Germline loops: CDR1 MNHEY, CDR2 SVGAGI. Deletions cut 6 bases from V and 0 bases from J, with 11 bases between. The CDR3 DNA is TGTGCCAGCAGAATACGGCAGATGAACACTGAAGCTTTCTTT. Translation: CASRIRQMNTEAFF.

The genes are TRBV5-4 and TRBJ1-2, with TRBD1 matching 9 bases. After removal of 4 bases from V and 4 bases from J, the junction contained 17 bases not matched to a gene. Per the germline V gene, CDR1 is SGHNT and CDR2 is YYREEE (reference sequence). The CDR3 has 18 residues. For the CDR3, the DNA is TGTGCCAGCAGCCGCGAGGGGACAGGGAAGATCCGGGGCTATGGCTACACCTTC. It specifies CASSREGTGKIRGYGYTF. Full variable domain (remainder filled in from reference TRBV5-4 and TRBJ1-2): ETGVTQSPTHLIKTRGQQVTLRCSSQSGHNTVSWYQQALGQGPQFIFQYYREEENGRGNFPPRFSGLQFPNYSSELNVNALELDDSALYLCASSREGTGKIRGYGYTFGSGTRLTVV.

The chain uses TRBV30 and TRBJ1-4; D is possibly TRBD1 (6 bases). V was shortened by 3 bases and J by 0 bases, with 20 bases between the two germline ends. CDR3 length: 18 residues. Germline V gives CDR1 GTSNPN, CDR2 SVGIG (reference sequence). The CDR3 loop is CAWRESHRVRATNEKLFF. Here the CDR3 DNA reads TGTGCCTGGAGGGAATCCCACAGGGTCAGAGCAACTAATGAAAAACTGTTTTTT. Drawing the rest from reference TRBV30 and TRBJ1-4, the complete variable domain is SQTIHQWPATLVQPVGSPLSLECTVEGTSNPNLYWYRQAAGRGLQLLFYSVGIGQISSEVPQNLSASRPQDRQFILSSKKLLLSDSGFYLCAWRESHRVRATNEKLFFGSGTQLSVL.

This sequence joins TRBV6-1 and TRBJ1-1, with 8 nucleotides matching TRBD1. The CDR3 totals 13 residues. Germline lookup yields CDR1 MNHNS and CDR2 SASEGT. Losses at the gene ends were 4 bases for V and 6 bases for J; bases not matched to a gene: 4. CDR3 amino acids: CASSAIQGAEAFF. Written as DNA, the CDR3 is TGTGCCAGCAGTGCGATACAGGGGGCTGAAGCTTTCTTT.